This T cell receptor (beta chain) derives from a study of identical twins. Study-wide results and limits: Low generation-probability sequences were in excess among twin-shared out-of-frame alpha sequences.

On this clonotype: Its antigen is currently unknown.

From the 5' RACE reads, TCRdb called clonotypes with MiXCR, one entry per CDR3 protein. This sample carries around 650,000 distinct CDR3 sequences, around 7.5% of them seen once, and the ten largest clones take about 1.6%. The trim removed 0 bases at V and 6 bases at J, leaving 10 bases unmatched. From germline, CDR1 is SGHRS and CDR2 YFSETQ. The CDR3 consists of 17 residues. These data are also associated with another study on yellow fever vaccine responses in identical twins.

Sequences were obtained from PBMCs. The source is a woman between 18 and 29 years old in good health. The chain links TRBV5-1 to TRBJ2-3; TRBD2 matches 10 bases. In DNA, the CDR3 is TGCGCCAGCAGCTTGGAGAGGCTAGCGGGAGTAGTGGATACGCAGTATTTT. Protein product: CASSLERLAGVVDTQYF.